This T cell receptor (beta chain) was retrieved from a study of T cell responses to AZD1222 COVID-19 vaccine. Study overall: Second doses were pooled across both intervals (about 4 or about 12 weeks). Study observations and caveats: Possibly, clonal diversity was underestimated; donors were largely white British and included more females. CD4 TCRs linked to vaccination spanned spike, dominating at 160-218 and 743-854. At baseline, seropositivity was found in only a handful of AZD1222 recipients.

Trimming took 7 bases from V and 0 from J, leaving 13 bases between them. Germline V gives CDR1 SGHRS, CDR2 YFSETQ. CDR3 size: 14 residues. Concerning this clone itself: The target antigen is unknown.

Clones were sequenced by immunoSEQ multiplex PCR, and TCRdb holds only the in-frame ones, with some missing. The table shows some 100,000 clones, with about nine tenths occurring only once. This sample comprised peripheral blood, obtained on day 0 of AZD1222 vaccination. This TCR was recovered from an adult in good health. V usage is TRBV5-1 and J usage is TRBJ1-1; no reliable D call. The CDR3 DNA sequence: TGCGCCAGCCGCTCCGGTGCCCTGAACACTGAAGCTTTCTTT. As protein: CASRSGALNTEAFF.